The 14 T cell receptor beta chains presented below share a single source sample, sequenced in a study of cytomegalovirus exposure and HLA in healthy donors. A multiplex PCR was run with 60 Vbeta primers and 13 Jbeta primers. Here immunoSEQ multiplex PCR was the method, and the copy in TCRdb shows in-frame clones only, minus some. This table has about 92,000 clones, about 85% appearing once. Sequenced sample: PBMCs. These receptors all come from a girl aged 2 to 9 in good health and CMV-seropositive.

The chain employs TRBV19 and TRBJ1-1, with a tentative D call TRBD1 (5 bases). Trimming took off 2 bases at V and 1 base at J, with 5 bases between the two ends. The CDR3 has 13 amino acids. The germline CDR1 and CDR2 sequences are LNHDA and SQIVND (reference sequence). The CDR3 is CASSITGNTEAFF. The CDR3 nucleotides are TGTGCCAGTAGTATAACAGGGAACACTGAAGCTTTCTTT.

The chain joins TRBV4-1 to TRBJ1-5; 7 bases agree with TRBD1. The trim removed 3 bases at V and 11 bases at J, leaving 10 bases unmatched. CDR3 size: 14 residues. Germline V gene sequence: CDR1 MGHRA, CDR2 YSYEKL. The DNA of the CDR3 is TGCGCCAGCAGCCAGACAGGGTTGGAACAGTCCCAGCATTTT. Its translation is CASSQTGLEQSQHF.

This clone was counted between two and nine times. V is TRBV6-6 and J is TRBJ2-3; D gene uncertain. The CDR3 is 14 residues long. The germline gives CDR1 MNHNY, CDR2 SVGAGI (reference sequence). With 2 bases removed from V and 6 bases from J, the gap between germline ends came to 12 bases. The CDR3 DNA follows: TGTGCCAGCAGTTACACCGGAGCTTTGGATACGCAGTATTTT. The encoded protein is CASSYTGALDTQYF.

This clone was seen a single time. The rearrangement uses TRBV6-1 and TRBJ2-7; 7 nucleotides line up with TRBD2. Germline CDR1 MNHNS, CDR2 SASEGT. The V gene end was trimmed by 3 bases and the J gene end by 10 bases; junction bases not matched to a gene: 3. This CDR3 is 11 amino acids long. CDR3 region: CASSEREYQYF. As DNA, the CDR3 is TGTGCCAGCAGTGAGCGGGAGTACCAGTACTTC.

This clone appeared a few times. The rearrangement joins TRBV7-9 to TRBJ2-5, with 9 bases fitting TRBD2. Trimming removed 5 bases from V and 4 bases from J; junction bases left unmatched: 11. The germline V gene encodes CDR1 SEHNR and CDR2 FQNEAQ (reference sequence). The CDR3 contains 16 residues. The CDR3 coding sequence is TGTGCCAGCAGCCCAAAAGATGTAGCGGGAGCAGAGACCCAGTACTTC. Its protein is CASSPKDVAGAETQYF.

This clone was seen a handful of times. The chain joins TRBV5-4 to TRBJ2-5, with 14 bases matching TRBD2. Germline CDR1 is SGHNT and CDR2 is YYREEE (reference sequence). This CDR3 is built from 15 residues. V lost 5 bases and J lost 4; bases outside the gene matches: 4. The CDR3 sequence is CASRPGTSGRETQYF. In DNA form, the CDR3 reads TGTGCCAGCAGGCCCGGGACTAGCGGGAGAGAGACCCAGTACTTC.

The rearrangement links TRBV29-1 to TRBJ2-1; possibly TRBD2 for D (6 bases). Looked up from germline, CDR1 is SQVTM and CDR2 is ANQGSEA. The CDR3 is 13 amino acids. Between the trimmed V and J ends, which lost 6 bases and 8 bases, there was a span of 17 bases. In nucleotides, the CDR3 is TGCAGCGTCATCCGGGGGAGTGGGTATGAGCAGTTCTTC. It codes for CSVIRGSGYEQFF.

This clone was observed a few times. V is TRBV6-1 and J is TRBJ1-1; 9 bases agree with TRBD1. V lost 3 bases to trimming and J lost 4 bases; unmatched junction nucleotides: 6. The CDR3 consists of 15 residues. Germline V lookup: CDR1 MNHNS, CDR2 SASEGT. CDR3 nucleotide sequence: TGTGCCAGCAGTGAGCCCGGGACAGGGTCCACTGAAGCTTTCTTT. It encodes CASSEPGTGSTEAFF.

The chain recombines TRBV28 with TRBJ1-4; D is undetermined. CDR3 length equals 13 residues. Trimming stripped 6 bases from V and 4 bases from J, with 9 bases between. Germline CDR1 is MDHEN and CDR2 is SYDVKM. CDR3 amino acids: CASRPVYNEKLFF. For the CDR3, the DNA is TGTGCCAGCAGGCCAGTTTATAATGAAAAACTGTTTTTT. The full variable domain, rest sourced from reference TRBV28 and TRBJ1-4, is DVKVTQSSRYLVKRTGEKVFLECVQDMDHENMFWYRQDPGLGLRLIYFSYDVKMKEKGDIPEGYSVSREKKERFSLILESASTNQTSMYLCASRPVYNEKLFFGSGTQLSVL.

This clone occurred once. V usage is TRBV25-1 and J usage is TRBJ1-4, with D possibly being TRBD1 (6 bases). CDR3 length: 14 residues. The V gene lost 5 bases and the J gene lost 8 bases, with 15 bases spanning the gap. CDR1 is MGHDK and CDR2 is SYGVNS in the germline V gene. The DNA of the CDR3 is TGTGCCAGCAGTACAGGGTCAGGGGACGAAAAACTGTTTTTT. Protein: CASSTGSGDEKLFF.

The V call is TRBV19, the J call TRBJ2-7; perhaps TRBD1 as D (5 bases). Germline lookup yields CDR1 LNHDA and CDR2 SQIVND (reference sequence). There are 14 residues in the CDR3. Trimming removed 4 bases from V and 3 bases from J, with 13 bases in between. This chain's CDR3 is CASSRQGIGYEQYF. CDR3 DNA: TGTGCCAGTAGTAGGCAGGGTATAGGCTACGAGCAGTACTTC.

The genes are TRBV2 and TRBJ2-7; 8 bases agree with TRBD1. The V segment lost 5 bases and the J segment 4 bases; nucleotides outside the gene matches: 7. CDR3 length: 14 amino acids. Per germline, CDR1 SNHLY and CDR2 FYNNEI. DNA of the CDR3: TGTGCCAGCAGTTCTCTCCGGACAGGGTACGAGCAGTACTTC. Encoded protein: CASSSLRTGYEQYF.

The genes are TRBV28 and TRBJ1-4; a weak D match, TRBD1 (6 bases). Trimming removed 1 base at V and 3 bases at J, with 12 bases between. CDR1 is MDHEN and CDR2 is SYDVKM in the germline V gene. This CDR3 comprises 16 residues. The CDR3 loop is CASSLLSPGANEKLFF. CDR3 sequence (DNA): TGTGCCAGCAGTTTATTGTCACCAGGGGCTAATGAAAAACTGTTTTTT. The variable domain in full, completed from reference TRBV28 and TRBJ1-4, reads DVKVTQSSRYLVKRTGEKVFLECVQDMDHENMFWYRQDPGLGLRLIYFSYDVKMKEKGDIPEGYSVSREKKERFSLILESASTNQTSMYLCASSLLSPGANEKLFFGSGTQLSVL.

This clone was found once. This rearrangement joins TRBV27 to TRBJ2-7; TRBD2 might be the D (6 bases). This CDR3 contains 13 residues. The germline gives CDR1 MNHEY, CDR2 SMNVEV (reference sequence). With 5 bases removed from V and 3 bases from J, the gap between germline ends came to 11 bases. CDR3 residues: CASSIGRHYEQYF. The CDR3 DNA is TGTGCCAGCAGTATCGGGAGACACTACGAGCAGTACTTC.